A selection of T cell receptor beta chains follows, all from one sample in a study of blood T cell repertoires in COVID-19. Clones were sequenced by immunoSEQ multiplex PCR, and TCRdb holds only the in-frame ones, with some missing. The table shows about 69,000 clones, with about 84% occurring only once. Material for sequencing was peripheral blood. These receptors all come from a man aged 45-65 years with COVID-19, enrolled during active disease. CDR3s include the opening cysteine and the closing phenylalanine or tryptophan. The D gene is left open where the match is weak. A row's size may be missing; if present it is once, few, many or a size class.

clone size	V gene	J gene	D gene	CDR3 protein	CDR3 DNA
few	TRBV9	TRBJ2-2	TRBD1	CASSVGQGANTGELFF	TGTGCCAGCAGCGTAGGACAGGGTGCGAACACCGGGGAGCTGTTTTTT
NA	TRBV11-3	TRBJ2-3	TRBD2	CASSLDPFSGDTDTQYF	TGTGCCAGCAGCTTAGATCCTTTTAGCGGGGACACAGATACGCAGTATTTT
NA	TRBV7-9	TRBJ2-5	NA	CASSLSGQETQYF	TGTGCCAGCAGCTTAAGCGGGCAAGAGACCCAGTACTTC
NA	TRBV5-6	TRBJ1-4	TRBD1	CASSVGAGGQGLFF	TGTGCCAGCAGCGTCGGGGCAGGCGGACAGGGACTGTTTTTT
NA	TRBV18	TRBJ2-3	NA	CASSDWTATDTQYF	TGTGCCAGCTCAGATTGGACAGCAACAGATACGCAGTATTTT
NA	TRBV10-3	TRBJ2-1	NA	CATRVSGSYNEQFF	TGTGCCACAAGAGTCTCAGGGTCCTACAATGAGCAGTTCTTC
NA	TRBV6-5	TRBJ1-2	NA	CASSYQAASNYGYTF	TGTGCCAGCAGTTACCAGGCCGCTTCTAACTATGGCTACACCTTC
once	TRBV5-1	TRBJ2-1	TRBD1	CASSRDRGEDEQFF	TGCGCCAGCAGCCGGGACAGGGGTGAGGATGAGCAGTTCTTC
NA	TRBV5-1	TRBJ2-7	TRBD2	CASSLTSGEYEQYF	TGCGCCAGCAGCTTAACTAGCGGGGAGTACGAGCAGTACTTC
NA	TRBV3-1/TRBV3-2	TRBJ1-1	NA	CASSQTGTEAFF	TGTGCCAGCAGCCAAACCGGCACTGAAGCTTTCTTT
NA	TRBV10-3	TRBJ1-1	NA	CAISEKEGNTEAFF	TGTGCCATCAGTGAGAAGGAGGGGAACACTGAAGCTTTCTTT
NA	TRBV19	TRBJ1-6	NA	CAGGSDSYNSPLHF	TGTGCCGGGGGTTCGGACAGCTATAATTCACCCCTCCACTTT
NA	TRBV7-6	TRBJ2-2	TRBD1	CASSDTGQGYTGELFF	TGTGCCAGCAGCGATACGGGACAGGGGTACACCGGGGAGCTGTTTTTT
NA	TRBV4-1	TRBJ1-1	NA	CASSRNPSGDLTEAFF	TGCGCCAGCAGCAGAAACCCAAGCGGGGATCTCACTGAAGCTTTCTTT
NA	TRBV19	TRBJ1-4	TRBD1	CASSETDRAIEKLFF	TGTGCCAGTAGTGAGACGGACAGGGCTATAGAAAAACTGTTTTTT
NA	TRBV5-6	TRBJ1-5	TRBD1	CASSFGRGQQPQHF	TGTGCCAGCAGCTTCGGCAGGGGGCAACAGCCCCAGCATTTT
NA	TRBV10-1	TRBJ2-2	TRBD1	CASSSPDRDTGELFF	TGCGCCAGCAGTTCGCCGGACAGGGACACCGGGGAGCTGTTTTTT
NA	TRBV12-3/TRBV12-4	TRBJ2-1	NA	CASRRVEGDEQFF	TGTGCCAGCAGGCGGGTCGAGGGGGATGAGCAGTTCTTC
NA	TRBV29-1	TRBJ1-2	NA	CSVVGRAYGYTF	TGCAGCGTTGTCGGCAGGGCCTATGGCTACACCTTC
NA	TRBV9	TRBJ1-3	TRBD1	CASSVRDSPGNTIYF	TGTGCCAGCAGCGTCAGGGACAGCCCTGGAAACACCATATATTTT
NA	TRBV27	TRBJ2-7	TRBD1	CASTPGTGGFEQYF	TGTGCCAGCACCCCCGGGACAGGGGGCTTCGAGCAGTACTTC
NA	TRBV12-5	TRBJ2-3	TRBD2	CASAQRGSSGGVSSTDTQYF	TGTGCTAGTGCCCAAAGGGGCTCTAGCGGGGGGGTTTCTAGCACAGATACGCAGTATTTT
NA	TRBV30	TRBJ2-7	NA	CAWSSGRYEQYF	TGTGCCTGGAGTTCTGGGCGCTACGAGCAGTACTTC
NA	TRBV9	TRBJ1-6	TRBD1	CASSVDWDSRSSPLHF	TGTGCCAGCAGCGTAGACTGGGACAGTCGCAGTTCACCCCTCCACTTT
NA	TRBV7-2	TRBJ1-6	NA	CASSPGREDSPLHF	TGTGCCAGCAGCCCCGGGAGGGAGGATTCACCCCTCCACTTT
NA	TRBV19	TRBJ2-2	TRBD2	CASRGSGGPSGELFF	TGTGCCAGTAGGGGGAGCGGGGGCCCGTCCGGGGAGCTGTTTTTT
NA	TRBV7-2	TRBJ2-5	NA	CASSLGETTGETQYF	TGTGCCAGCAGCTTAGGTGAGACTACGGGGGAGACCCAGTACTTC
NA	TRBV15	TRBJ1-2	TRBD1	CATSRDRGQALYGYTF	TGTGCCACCAGTAGGGACAGGGGGCAAGCCCTCTATGGCTACACCTTC
NA	TRBV12-3/TRBV12-4	TRBJ1-1	TRBD1	CASIRTGNTEAFF	TGTGCCAGCATAAGGACAGGGAACACTGAAGCTTTCTTT
NA	TRBV2	TRBJ2-7	TRBD1	CASSPSGDRIVEQYF	TGTGCCAGCAGTCCAAGTGGGGACAGAATCGTCGAGCAGTACTTC
NA	TRBV27	TRBJ1-3	TRBD1	CASTTGDGNTIYF	TGTGCCAGTACGACAGGGGACGGAAACACCATATATTTT
few	TRBV7-2	TRBJ1-3	TRBD1	CASSFTHPISDRAGNTIYF	TGTGCCAGCAGCTTTACGCACCCAATTTCCGACAGGGCTGGAAACACCATATATTTT
few	TRBV3-1/TRBV3-2	TRBJ2-6	TRBD1	CASSHRGYSGANVLTF	TGTGCCAGCAGTCACAGGGGGTACTCTGGGGCCAACGTCCTGACTTTC
NA	TRBV7-6	TRBJ2-3	NA	CASSLLGGETDTQYF	TGTGCCAGCAGCCTACTGGGCGGGGAGACAGATACGCAGTATTTT
NA	TRBV9	TRBJ2-2	NA	CASSPPGLSNTGELFF	TGTGCCAGCAGCCCTCCCGGACTTTCAAACACCGGGGAGCTGTTTTTT
many	TRBV10-1	TRBJ1-6	NA	CASRVKDSLNSPLHF	TGCGCCAGCAGAGTTAAGGACAGCCTCAATTCACCCCTCCACTTT
NA	TRBV2	TRBJ2-2	NA	CASLPTAPNTGELFF	TGTGCCAGCTTACCGACAGCCCCGAACACCGGGGAGCTGTTTTTT
NA	TRBV25-1	TRBJ2-3	NA	CASAAPDTQYF	TGTGCCAGCGCGGCCCCAGATACGCAGTATTTT
NA	TRBV4-1	TRBJ2-3	NA	CASSQGQFTDTQYF	TGCGCCAGCAGCCAAGGACAGTTCACAGATACGCAGTATTTT
NA	TRBV7-9	TRBJ1-2	NA	CASSDESGYEFYGYTF	TGTGCCAGCAGCGACGAATCAGGGTACGAGTTCTATGGCTACACCTTC
NA	TRBV3-1/TRBV3-2	TRBJ2-5	TRBD2	CASSQGRTSGGAEETQYF	TGTGCCAGCAGCCAAGGAAGGACTAGCGGGGGGGCGGAAGAGACCCAGTACTTC